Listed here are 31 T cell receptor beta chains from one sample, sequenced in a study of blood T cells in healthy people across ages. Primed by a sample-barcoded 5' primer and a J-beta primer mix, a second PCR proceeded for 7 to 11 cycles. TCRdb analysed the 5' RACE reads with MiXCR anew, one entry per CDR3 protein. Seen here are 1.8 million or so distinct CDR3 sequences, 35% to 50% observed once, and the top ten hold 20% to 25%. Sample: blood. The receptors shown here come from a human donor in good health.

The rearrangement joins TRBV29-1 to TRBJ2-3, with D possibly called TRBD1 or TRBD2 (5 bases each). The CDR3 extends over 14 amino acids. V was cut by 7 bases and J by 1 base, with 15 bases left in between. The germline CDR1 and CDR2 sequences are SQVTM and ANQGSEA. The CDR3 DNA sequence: TGCAGCGCCGAGGGACCGACGGGCACAGATACGCAGTATTTT. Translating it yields CSAEGPTGTDTQYF.

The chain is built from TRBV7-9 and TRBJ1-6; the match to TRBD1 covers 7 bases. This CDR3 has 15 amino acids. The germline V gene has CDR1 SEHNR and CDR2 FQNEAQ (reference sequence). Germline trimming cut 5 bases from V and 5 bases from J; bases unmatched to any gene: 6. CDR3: CASSVGGTDNSPLHF. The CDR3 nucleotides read TGTGCCAGCAGCGTCGGCGGGACAGATAATTCACCCCTCCACTTT.

CDR3 sequence reads: CASRGGAPVGNTIYF. In DNA form, the CDR3 reads TGTGCCAGCAGGGGAGGGGCTCCAGTTGGAAACACCATATATTTT. V gene TRBV12-3 or TRBV12-4 combines with J gene TRBJ1-3, with D possibly being TRBD1 (5 bases). The CDR3 loop spans 15 amino acids. V lost 6 bases, J lost 3 bases, and 15 bases lay in between.

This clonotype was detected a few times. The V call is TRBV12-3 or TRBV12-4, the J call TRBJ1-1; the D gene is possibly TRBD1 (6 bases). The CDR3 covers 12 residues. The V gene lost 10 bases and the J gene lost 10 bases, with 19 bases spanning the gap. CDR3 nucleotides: TGTGCCACCGAGGACAGAAACAATGGAGCTTTCTTT. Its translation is CATEDRNNGAFF.

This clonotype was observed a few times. The CDR3: CASSRLAGVGDIQYF. The CDR3 DNA follows: TGTGCCAGCAGCCGACTAGCGGGGGTTGGAGACATTCAGTACTTC. The chain links TRBV12-3 or TRBV12-4 to TRBJ2-4; the match to TRBD2 covers 12 bases. V lost 6 bases to trimming and J lost 8 bases; unmatched junction nucleotides: 8. The CDR3 length is 15 residues.

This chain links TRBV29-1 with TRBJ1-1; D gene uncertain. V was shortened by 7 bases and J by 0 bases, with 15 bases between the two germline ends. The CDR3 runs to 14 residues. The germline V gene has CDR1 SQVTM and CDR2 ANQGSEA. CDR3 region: CSANRRIMNTEAFF. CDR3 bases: TGCAGCGCGAACCGACGGATCATGAACACTGAAGCTTTCTTT.

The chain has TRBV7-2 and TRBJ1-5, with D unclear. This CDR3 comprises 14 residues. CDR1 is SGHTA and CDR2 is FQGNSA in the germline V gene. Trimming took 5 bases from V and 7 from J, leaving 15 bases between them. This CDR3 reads CASSPFPDGQPQHF. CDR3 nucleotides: TGTGCCAGCAGCCCTTTCCCGGATGGGCAGCCCCAGCATTTT.

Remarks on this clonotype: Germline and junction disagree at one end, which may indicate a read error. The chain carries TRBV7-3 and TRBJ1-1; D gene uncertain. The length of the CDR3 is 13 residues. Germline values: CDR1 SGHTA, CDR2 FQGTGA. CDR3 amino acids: CACSSLRETEAFF. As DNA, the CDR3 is TGTGCCTGCAGCTCTCTTCGGGAGACTGAAGCTTTCTTT. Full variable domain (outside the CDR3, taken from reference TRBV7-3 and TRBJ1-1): GAGVSQTPSNKVTEKGKYVELRCDPISGHTALYWYRQSLGQGPEFLIYFQGTGAADDSGLPNDRFFAVRPEGSVSTLKIQRTERGDSAVYLCACSSLRETEAFFGQGTRLTVV.

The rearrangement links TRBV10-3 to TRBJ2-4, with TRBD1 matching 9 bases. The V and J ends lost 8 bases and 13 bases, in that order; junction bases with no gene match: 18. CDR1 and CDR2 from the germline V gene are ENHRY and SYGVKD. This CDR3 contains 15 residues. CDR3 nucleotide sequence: TGTGCCATCGGGGGACAGGGAGGCCCCTACAATGAGCAGTACTTC. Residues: CAIGGQGGPYNEQYF.

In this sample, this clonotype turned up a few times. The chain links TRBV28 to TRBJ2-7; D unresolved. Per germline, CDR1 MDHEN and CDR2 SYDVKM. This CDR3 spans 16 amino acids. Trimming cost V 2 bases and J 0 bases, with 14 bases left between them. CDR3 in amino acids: CASSLEAGSSSYEQYF. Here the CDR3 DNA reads TGTGCCAGCAGTTTAGAAGCAGGCTCCAGCTCCTACGAGCAGTACTTC.

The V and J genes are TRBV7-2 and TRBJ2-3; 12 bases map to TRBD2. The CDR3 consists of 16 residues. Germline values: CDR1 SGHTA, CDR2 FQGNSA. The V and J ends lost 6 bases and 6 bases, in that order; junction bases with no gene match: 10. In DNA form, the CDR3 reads TGTGCCAGCAGTCGTTCTAGCGGGGGGGGACTGGATACGCAGTATTTT. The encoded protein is CASSRSSGGGLDTQYF.

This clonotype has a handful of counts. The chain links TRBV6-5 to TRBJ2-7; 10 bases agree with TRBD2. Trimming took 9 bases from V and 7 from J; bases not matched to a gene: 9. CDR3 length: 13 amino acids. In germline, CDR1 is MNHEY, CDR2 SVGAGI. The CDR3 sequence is CASGLAAGGEQYF. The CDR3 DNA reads TGTGCCAGTGGACTAGCGGCCGGGGGGGAGCAGTACTTC.

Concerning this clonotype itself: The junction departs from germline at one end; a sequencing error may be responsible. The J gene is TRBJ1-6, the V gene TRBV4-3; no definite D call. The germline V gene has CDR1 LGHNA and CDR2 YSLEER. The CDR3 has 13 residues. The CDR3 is CASSQDPKSPLHF. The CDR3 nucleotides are TGCGCCAGCAGCCAAGACCCAAAATCACCTCTCCACTTT.

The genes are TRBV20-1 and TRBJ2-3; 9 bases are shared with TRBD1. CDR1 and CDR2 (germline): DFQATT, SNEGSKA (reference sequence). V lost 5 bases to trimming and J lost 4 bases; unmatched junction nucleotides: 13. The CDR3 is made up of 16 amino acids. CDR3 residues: CSARTLGQGFPDTQYF. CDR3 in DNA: TGCAGTGCTCGTACACTGGGACAGGGCTTCCCAGATACGCAGTATTTT.

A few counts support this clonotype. The CDR3 protein is CSASRLAGGLTYNEQFF. CDR3 coding DNA: TGCAGTGCTAGCAGGCTAGCGGGGGGGCTGACCTACAATGAGCAGTTCTTC. The rearrangement joins TRBV20-1 to TRBJ2-1; 12 nucleotides line up with TRBD2. Germline V gene data show CDR1 as DFQATT and CDR2 as SNEGSKA (reference sequence). V shed 3 bases and J 2 bases; nucleotides not matched to a gene: 8. The CDR3 is made up of 17 amino acids.

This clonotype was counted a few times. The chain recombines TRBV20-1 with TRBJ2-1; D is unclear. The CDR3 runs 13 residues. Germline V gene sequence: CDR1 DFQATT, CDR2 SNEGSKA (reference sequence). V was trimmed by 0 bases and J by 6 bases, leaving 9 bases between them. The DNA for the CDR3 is TGCAGTGCTAGAGATAGATGGGGCAATGAGCAGTTCTTC. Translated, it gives CSARDRWGNEQFF.

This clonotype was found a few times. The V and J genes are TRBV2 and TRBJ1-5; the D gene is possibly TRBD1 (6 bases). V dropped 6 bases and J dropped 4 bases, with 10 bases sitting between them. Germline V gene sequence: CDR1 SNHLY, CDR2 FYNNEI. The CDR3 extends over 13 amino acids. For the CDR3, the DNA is TGTGCCAGCAGCGACGGACAGAATCAGCCCCAGCATTTT. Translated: CASSDGQNQPQHF.

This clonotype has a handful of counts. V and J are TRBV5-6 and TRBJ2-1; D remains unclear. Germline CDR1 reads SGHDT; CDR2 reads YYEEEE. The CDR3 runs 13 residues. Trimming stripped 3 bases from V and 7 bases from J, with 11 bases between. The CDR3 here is CASSCIMENEQFF. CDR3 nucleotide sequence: TGTGCCAGCAGCTGCATCATGGAAAATGAGCAGTTCTTC.

The DNA of the CDR3 is TGTGCCAGCAGCTACAGGCCCCTGGCGGGGATAGATACGCAGTATTTT. Protein product: CASSYRPLAGIDTQYF. V and J are TRBV7-2 and TRBJ2-3, with a possible D match to TRBD2 (6 bases). The V gene lost 4 bases and the J gene lost 5 bases, with 19 bases spanning the gap. The CDR3 loop spans 16 amino acids. Germline V gene lookup returns CDR1 SGHTA and CDR2 FQGNSA.

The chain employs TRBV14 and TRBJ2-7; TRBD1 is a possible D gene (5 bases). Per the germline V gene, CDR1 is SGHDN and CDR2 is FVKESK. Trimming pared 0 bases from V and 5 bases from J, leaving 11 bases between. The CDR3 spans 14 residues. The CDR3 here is CASSQELDTHEQYF. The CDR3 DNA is TGTGCCAGCAGCCAAGAATTGGACACCCACGAGCAGTACTTC.

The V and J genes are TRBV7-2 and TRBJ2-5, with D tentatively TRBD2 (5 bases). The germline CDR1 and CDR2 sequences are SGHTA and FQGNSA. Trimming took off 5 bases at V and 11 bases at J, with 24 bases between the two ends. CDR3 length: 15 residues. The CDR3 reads CASSPRTGFWDEQYF. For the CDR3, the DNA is TGTGCCAGCAGCCCCCGGACTGGATTTTGGGATGAGCAGTACTTC. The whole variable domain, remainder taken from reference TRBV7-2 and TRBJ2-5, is GAGVSQSPSNKVTEKGKDVELRCDPISGHTALYWYRQSLGQGLEFLIYFQGNSAPDKSGLPSDRFSAERTGGSVSTLTIQRTQQEDSAVYLCASSPRTGFWDEQYFGPGTRLLVL.

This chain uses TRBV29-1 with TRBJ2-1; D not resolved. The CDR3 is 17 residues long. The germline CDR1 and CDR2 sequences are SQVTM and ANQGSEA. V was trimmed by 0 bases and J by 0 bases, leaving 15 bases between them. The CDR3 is CSVEDRPFWRSYNEQFF. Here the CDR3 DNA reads TGCAGCGTTGAAGATCGGCCATTTTGGCGCTCCTACAATGAGCAGTTCTTC.

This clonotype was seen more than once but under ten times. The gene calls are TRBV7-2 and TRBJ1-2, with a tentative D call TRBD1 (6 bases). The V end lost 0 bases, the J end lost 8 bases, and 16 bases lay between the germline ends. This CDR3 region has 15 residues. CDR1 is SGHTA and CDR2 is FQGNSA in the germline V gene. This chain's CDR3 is CASSLAMGRGSGYTF. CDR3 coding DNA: TGTGCCAGCAGCTTAGCAATGGGGAGGGGGAGCGGCTACACCTTC. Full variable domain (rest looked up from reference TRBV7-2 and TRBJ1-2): GAGVSQSPSNKVTEKGKDVELRCDPISGHTALYWYRQSLGQGLEFLIYFQGNSAPDKSGLPSDRFSAERTGGSVSTLTIQRTQQEDSAVYLCASSLAMGRGSGYTFGSGTRLTVV.

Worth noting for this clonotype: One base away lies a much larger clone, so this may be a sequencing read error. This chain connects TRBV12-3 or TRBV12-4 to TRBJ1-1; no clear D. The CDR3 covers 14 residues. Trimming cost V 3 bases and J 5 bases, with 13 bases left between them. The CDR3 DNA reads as TGTGCCAGCAGTTTGGAATCTGGACGGACTGAAGCTTTCTTT. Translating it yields CASSLESGRTEAFF.

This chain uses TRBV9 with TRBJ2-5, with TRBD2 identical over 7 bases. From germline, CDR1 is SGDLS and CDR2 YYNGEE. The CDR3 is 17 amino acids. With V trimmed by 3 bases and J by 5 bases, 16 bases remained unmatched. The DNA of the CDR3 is TGTGCCAGCAGCGGGGCTGAGTGGAGCGGGGTTGCGGAGACCCAGTACTTC. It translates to CASSGAEWSGVAETQYF.

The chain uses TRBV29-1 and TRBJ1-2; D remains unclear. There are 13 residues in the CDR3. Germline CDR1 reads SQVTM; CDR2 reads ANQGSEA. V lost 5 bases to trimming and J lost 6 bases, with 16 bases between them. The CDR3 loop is CSVQRWGFNGYTF. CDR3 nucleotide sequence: TGCAGCGTTCAAAGGTGGGGATTTAATGGCTACACCTTC.

This CDR3 reads CSAGASPGETQYF. DNA for the CDR3: TGCAGCGCTGGGGCCTCCCCGGGGGAGACCCAGTACTTC. The chain couples TRBV29-1 to TRBJ2-5; tentatively, D is TRBD1 or TRBD2 (5 bases each). V lost 7 bases, J lost 5 bases, and 17 bases lay in between. CDR3 length: 13 residues. CDR1 and CDR2 from the germline V gene are SQVTM and ANQGSEA.

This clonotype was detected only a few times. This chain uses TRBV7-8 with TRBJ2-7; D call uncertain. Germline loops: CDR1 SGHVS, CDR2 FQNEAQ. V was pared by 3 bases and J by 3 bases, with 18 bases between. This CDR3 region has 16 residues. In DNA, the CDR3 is TGTGCCAGCAGCTTCATTACTGGCCCCGGCGTCTACGAGCAGTACTTC. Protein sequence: CASSFITGPGVYEQYF.

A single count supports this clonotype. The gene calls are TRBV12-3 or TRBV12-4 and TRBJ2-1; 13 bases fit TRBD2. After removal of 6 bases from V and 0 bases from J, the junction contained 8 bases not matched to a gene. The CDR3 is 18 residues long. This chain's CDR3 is CASRTTSGGLSSYNEQFF. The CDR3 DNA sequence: TGTGCCAGCAGGACGACTAGCGGGGGGTTGAGCTCCTACAATGAGCAGTTCTTC.

The CDR3 spells CSAAQGANEQYF. The CDR3 nucleotides read TGCAGTGCCGCCCAGGGGGCAAACGAGCAGTACTTC. The V gene is TRBV20-1, the J gene TRBJ2-7; 8 bases are a match to TRBD1. This CDR3 is 12 amino acids long. Trimming removed 6 bases from V and 5 bases from J; junction bases left unmatched: 6. Germline V gives CDR1 DFQATT, CDR2 SNEGSKA (reference sequence).

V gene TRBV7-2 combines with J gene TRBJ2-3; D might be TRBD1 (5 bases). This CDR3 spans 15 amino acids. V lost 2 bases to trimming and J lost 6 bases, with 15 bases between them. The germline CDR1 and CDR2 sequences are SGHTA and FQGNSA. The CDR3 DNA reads TGTGCCAGCAGCTTAAGGTGGACAATCGGTGATACGCAGTATTTT. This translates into CASSLRWTIGDTQYF.